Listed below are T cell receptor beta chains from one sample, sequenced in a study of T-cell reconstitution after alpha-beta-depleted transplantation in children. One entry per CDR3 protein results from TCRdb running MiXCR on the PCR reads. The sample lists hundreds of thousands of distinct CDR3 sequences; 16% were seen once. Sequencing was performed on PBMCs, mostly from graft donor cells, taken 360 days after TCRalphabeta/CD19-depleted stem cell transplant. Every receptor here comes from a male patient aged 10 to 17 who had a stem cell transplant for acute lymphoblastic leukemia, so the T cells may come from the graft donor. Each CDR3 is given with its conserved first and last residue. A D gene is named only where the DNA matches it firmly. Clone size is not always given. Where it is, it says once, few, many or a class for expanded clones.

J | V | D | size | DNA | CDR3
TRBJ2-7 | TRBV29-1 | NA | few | TGCAGCGTTGGGCTTTCAGGTGATCTTTACGAGCAGTACTTC | CSVGLSGDLYEQYF
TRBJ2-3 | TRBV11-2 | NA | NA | TGTGCCAGCAGCCCGCAGGTCTCCCCGGGGGATACGCAGTATTTT | CASSPQVSPGDTQYF
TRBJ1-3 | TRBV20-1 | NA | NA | TGCAGTGCTAGTGGGCCGGCCGGGGTAGACACCATATATTTT | CSASGPAGVDTIYF
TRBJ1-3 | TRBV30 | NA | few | TGTGCCTGGAGCCGGGGGGGGGCAACTGGAAACACCATATATTTT | CAWSRGGATGNTIYF
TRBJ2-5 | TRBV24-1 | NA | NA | TGTGCCACCTATCCCAGGAGGTGCGAGACCCAGTACTTC | CATYPRRCETQYF
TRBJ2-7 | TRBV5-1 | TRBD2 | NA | TGCGCCAGCAGCTTGGAGATTAGCGGGAGGCACGAACGTTGGGAGCAGTACTTC | CASSLEISGRHERWEQYF
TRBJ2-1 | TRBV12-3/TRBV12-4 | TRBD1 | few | TGTGCCAGCAGTTTATTTCGGACAGGGAAGCCCTACAATGAGCAGTTCTTC | CASSLFRTGKPYNEQFF
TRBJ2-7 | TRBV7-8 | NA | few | TGTGCCAGCAGACCGGGTGGCGTCGGGAGTCGAGGCGAGCAGTACTTC | CASRPGGVGSRGEQYF
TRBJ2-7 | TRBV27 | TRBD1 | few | TGTGCCAGCAGTTTTGGGAACAGGGGCGAGCAGTACTTC | CASSFGNRGEQYF
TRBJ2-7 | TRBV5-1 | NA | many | TGTGCCAGCAGACCCGGGACAAGCTCCTACGAGCAGTACTTC | CASRPGTSSYEQYF
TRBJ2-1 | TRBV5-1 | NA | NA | TGCGCCAGCAGCTTGGATAGTCCCCGCATCAATGAGCAGTTCTTC | CASSLDSPRINEQFF
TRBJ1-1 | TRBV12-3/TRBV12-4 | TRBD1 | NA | TGTGCCAGCAGTTGGGACAGCTACTTGAACACTGAAGCTTTCTTT | CASSWDSYLNTEAFF
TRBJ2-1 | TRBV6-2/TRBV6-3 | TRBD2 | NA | TGTGCCAGCAGTTTTCGGACTAGCGGGATTTACTCGGAGCAGTTCTTC | CASSFRTSGIYSEQFF
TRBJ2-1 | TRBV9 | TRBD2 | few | TGTGCCAGCAGCGTAGGGACTAGCGTTAGTGTTGAGCAGTTCTTC | CASSVGTSVSVEQFF
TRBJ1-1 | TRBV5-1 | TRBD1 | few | TGCGCCAGCAGCTTGGGCTACGGGACAGCTGAAGCTTTCTTT | CASSLGYGTAEAFF
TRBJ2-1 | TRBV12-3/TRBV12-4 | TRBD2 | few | TGTGCCAGCAGTTTTAGTGGACTAGGTTACAATGAGCAGTTCTTC | CASSFSGLGYNEQFF
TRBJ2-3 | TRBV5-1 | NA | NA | TGCGCCAGCAGCCACCCCACATTAGCGACGCAGTATTTT | CASSHPTLATQYF
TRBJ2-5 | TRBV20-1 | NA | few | TGCAGTCCAGGTGGGGGGTATGGGGAGACCCAGTACTTC | CSPGGGYGETQYF
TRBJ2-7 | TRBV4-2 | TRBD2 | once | TGTGCCAGCAGCCAAGACCCTCTCCAGCGGGAGGTCCCTGGGTACGAGCAGTACTTC | CASSQDPLQREVPGYEQYF
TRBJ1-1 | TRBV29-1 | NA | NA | TGCAGCGGGGAGGAAAACAGAGGAGCTTTCTTT | CSGEENRGAFF
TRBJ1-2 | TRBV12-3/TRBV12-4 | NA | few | TGTGCCAGCAGTTTTGTGGGGGGTACCTATGGCTACACCTTC | CASSFVGGTYGYTF
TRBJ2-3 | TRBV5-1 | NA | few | TGCGCCAGCAGCTTGTGGGGGGCAGGGGATACGCAGTATTTT | CASSLWGAGDTQYF
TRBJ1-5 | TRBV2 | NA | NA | TGTGCCAGCAGTGAATGGGCGCCCGGGGTTGTTAGCAATCAGCCCCAGCATTTT | CASSEWAPGVVSNQPQHF
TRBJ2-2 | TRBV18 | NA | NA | TGTGCCAGCTCACCCCGGGACAGCGGGTCCGGGGAGCTGTTTTTT | CASSPRDSGSGELFF
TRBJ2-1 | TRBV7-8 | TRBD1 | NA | TGTGCCAGCAGCTTAGTGGGGACAGGGGTCGATGAGCAGTTCTTC | CASSLVGTGVDEQFF
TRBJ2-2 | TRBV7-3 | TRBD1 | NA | TGTGCCAGCAGCTTACCAGGGGGCGTCGGGGAGCTGTTTTTT | CASSLPGGVGELFF
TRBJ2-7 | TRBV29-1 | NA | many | TGCAGCGTTGTGGACACCGCGACGGAGCAGTACTTC | CSVVDTATEQYF